The next 27 T cell receptor beta chains were all read from a single sample in a study of tissue T cells after allogeneic stem cell transplantation. Repertoires were generated with immunoSEQ multiplex PCR, while TCRdb's copy carries only in-frame clones and drops some. Of about 1,500 clones in the sample, 70% to 75% were seen once. The starting material was esophagus tissue, obtained at autopsy. Source of these receptors: a woman aged 18-49 years with breast cancer.

The chain employs TRBV7-2 and TRBJ1-5, with D perhaps matching TRBD1 (5 bases). V was clipped by 9 bases and J by 6 bases, with 12 bases between them. This CDR3 has 12 residues. Germline loops: CDR1 SGHTA, CDR2 FQGNSA. CDR3 nucleotide sequence: TGTGCCAGTACCTACCAGGGTCAGCCCCAGCATTTT. As protein: CASTYQGQPQHF.

The genes are TRBV6-5 and TRBJ1-2; 7 positions match TRBD1. Germline CDR1 reads MNHEY; CDR2 reads SVGAGI. V shed 5 bases, J shed 5 bases, and the junction held 8 bases outside the gene matches. There are 14 residues in the CDR3. CDR3 loop: CASSLGQDKYGYTF. The CDR3 DNA follows: TGTGCCAGCAGTCTTGGACAGGATAAGTATGGCTACACCTTC.

The chain has TRBV30 and TRBJ1-3; D is ambiguous. Germline CDR1 is GTSNPN and CDR2 is SVGIG (reference sequence). The V gene lost 2 bases and the J gene lost 0 bases, with 8 bases spanning the gap. CDR3 length: 14 amino acids. The CDR3 protein is CAWSSTRSGNTIYF. DNA of the CDR3: TGTGCCTGGAGTTCCACCCGCTCTGGAAACACCATATATTTT.

This CDR3 reads CASSLGRTSSYNEQFF. The DNA of the CDR3 is TGCGCCAGCAGCTTAGGGCGGACGAGCTCCTACAATGAGCAGTTCTTC. The J gene is TRBJ2-1, the V gene TRBV5-1; D remains ambiguous. Germline V lookup: CDR1 SGHRS, CDR2 YFSETQ. V lost 2 bases to trimming and J lost 0 bases, with 12 bases between them. This CDR3 comprises 16 residues.

The genes are TRBV11-1 and TRBJ2-7, with TRBD1 matching 7 bases. There are 16 residues in the CDR3. The trim removed 1 base at V and 2 bases at J, leaving 8 bases unmatched. Per the germline V gene, CDR1 is SGHAT and CDR2 is FQDESV (reference sequence). CDR3 coding DNA: TGTGCCAGCAGCTTAGGACAGGGCTTAGGGGCCTACGAGCAGTACTTC. The encoded protein is CASSLGQGLGAYEQYF.

The rearrangement links TRBV5-4 to TRBJ2-5, with 8 positions matching TRBD1. Germline CDR1 is SGHNT and CDR2 is YYREEE (reference sequence). The ends lost 1 base at V and 3 bases at J; junction bases unmatched: 5. The CDR3 is 15 amino acids. The CDR3 DNA is TGTGCCAGCAGCTTGTGGGACAGGAGAGAAGAGACCCAGTACTTC. Its protein is CASSLWDRREETQYF.

V and J are TRBV30 and TRBJ2-7, with 9 bases matching TRBD1. CDR1 GTSNPN and CDR2 SVGIG come from the germline V gene (reference sequence). The CDR3 length is 15 residues. V dropped 1 base and J dropped 2; count of bases not matched to a gene: 6. The CDR3 sequence is CAWSAYWDRAYEQYF. The CDR3 DNA sequence: TGTGCCTGGAGTGCGTATTGGGACAGGGCCTACGAGCAGTACTTC.

This chain connects TRBV7-2 to TRBJ2-3; D ambiguous. This CDR3 has 13 amino acids. The germline V gene encodes CDR1 SGHTA and CDR2 FQGNSA. The V and J ends lost 6 bases and 6 bases respectively, with 13 bases between them. The CDR3 reads CASRPADGDTQYF. In DNA, the CDR3 is TGTGCCAGCAGACCCGCCGACGGTGATACGCAGTATTTT.

V and J are TRBV6-2 or TRBV6-3 and TRBJ1-1, with D uncertain. V lost 5 bases and J 1 base, leaving 8 bases between the germline ends. CDR3 size: 13 residues. From germline, CDR1 is MNHEY and CDR2 SVGEGT. The CDR3, as DNA: TGTGCCAGCAGTAGCACAGAGAACACTGAAGCTTTCTTT. This translates into CASSSTENTEAFF.

This clone was seen a few times. V usage is TRBV9 and J usage is TRBJ1-4, with D perhaps matching TRBD1 (5 bases). Germline-derived CDR1 and CDR2 are SGDLS and YYNGEE. Trimming removed 0 bases at V and 0 bases at J, with 9 bases between. CDR3 size: 16 residues. The CDR3 here is CASSVAWGATNEKLFF. As DNA, the CDR3 is TGTGCCAGCAGCGTAGCTTGGGGGGCAACTAATGAAAAACTGTTTTTT.

In its sample, this clone is large. The V and J genes are TRBV4-3 and TRBJ2-7, with no clear D. Germline CDR1 reads LGHNA; CDR2 reads YSLEER. V was clipped by 1 base and J by 2 bases, with 12 bases between them. CDR3 size: 15 residues. In DNA form, the CDR3 reads TGCGCCAGCAGCCAAGTCGCGTCTTCTACCTACGAGCAGTACTTC. It encodes CASSQVASSTYEQYF.

This chain joins TRBV29-1 and TRBJ2-5; TRBD1 matches at 8 bases. CDR3 size: 13 residues. The trim removed 7 bases at V and 5 bases at J, leaving 9 bases unmatched. Germline V gene sequence: CDR1 SQVTM, CDR2 ANQGSEA. The CDR3 DNA follows: TGCAGCGCCCCGACAGGGGACGGGGAGACCCAGTACTTC. Translating it yields CSAPTGDGETQYF.

This clone has only a few counts. The chain employs TRBV27 and TRBJ1-5; TRBD1 agrees at 7 bases. With 5 bases clipped from V and 3 bases from J, the junction kept 7 bases outside the gene matches. The CDR3 has 15 residues. The germline CDR1 and CDR2 sequences are MNHEY and SMNVEV (reference sequence). The CDR3, as DNA: TGTGCCAGCAGTCCCCTCGGGACAGACAATCAGCCCCAGCATTTT. It is translated as CASSPLGTDNQPQHF.

This clone was detected a few times. This chain connects TRBV2 to TRBJ2-7; D possibly corresponds to TRBD1 (5 bases). The CDR3 totals 12 residues. Per germline, CDR1 SNHLY and CDR2 FYNNEI. The ends were cut back, 4 bases at V and 2 bases at J, with 6 bases in the middle. The CDR3 reads CASSGQPYEQYF. DNA for the CDR3: TGTGCCAGCAGTGGACAGCCCTACGAGCAGTACTTC.

The chain has TRBV7-2 and TRBJ1-2, with 7 nucleotides matching TRBD1. The CDR3 consists of 13 residues. CDR1 SGHTA and CDR2 FQGNSA come from the germline V gene. The trim removed 5 bases at V and 7 bases at J, leaving 7 bases unmatched. The CDR3 protein is CASSRQGFLGYTF. The CDR3 region has the DNA TGTGCCAGCAGCCGACAGGGTTTCCTTGGCTACACCTTC.

The rearrangement links TRBV6-5 to TRBJ2-1; 14 nucleotides match TRBD2. The CDR3 loop spans 16 amino acids. Per germline, CDR1 MNHEY and CDR2 SVGAGI. Unmatched junction bases numbered 3, after V lost 2 bases and J lost 6 bases. CDR3 sequence reads: CASSYTGLAGGNEQFF. The CDR3 DNA reads as TGTGCCAGCAGTTACACCGGACTAGCGGGGGGCAATGAGCAGTTCTTC.

The chain links TRBV7-2 to TRBJ2-1; D may correspond to TRBD1 or TRBD2 (6 bases each). Per germline, CDR1 SGHTA and CDR2 FQGNSA. This CDR3 has 13 residues. V dropped 0 bases and J dropped 8 bases, with 8 bases sitting between them. The CDR3 DNA sequence: TGTGCCAGCAGCTTAGCGGGGGGCGATGAGCAGTTCTTC. This encodes CASSLAGGDEQFF.

The chain links TRBV19 to TRBJ1-5, with 7 bases identical to TRBD1. With V trimmed by 4 bases and J by 4 bases, 4 bases remained unmatched. Germline V gene lookup returns CDR1 LNHDA and CDR2 SQIVND (reference sequence). The CDR3 has 14 residues. CDR3 protein: CASSRQGRNQPQHF. CDR3 in DNA: TGTGCCAGTAGTAGACAGGGAAGGAATCAGCCCCAGCATTTT.

The chain links TRBV7-9 to TRBJ1-5, with a possible D match to TRBD1 (5 bases). The CDR3 consists of 14 residues. Trimming left V 5 bases short and J 5 bases short, with 13 bases between. Per germline, CDR1 SEHNR and CDR2 FQNEAQ (reference sequence). The CDR3 bases are TGTGCCAGCAGCCAGCACGGGACCGATCAGCCCCAGCATTTT. It yields the protein CASSQHGTDQPQHF.

The chain has TRBV9 and TRBJ2-5, with D unresolved. V shed 0 bases and J shed 7 bases, with 19 bases lying between them. Germline assignment: CDR1 SGDLS and CDR2 YYNGEE. There are 16 residues in the CDR3. Here the CDR3 reads CASSVGPSSRLATQYF. The CDR3 coding sequence is TGTGCCAGCAGCGTAGGTCCCTCGTCCCGATTAGCGACCCAGTACTTC. The whole variable domain, remainder taken from reference TRBV9 and TRBJ2-5, is DSGVTQTPKHLITATGQRVTLRCSPRSGDLSVYWYQQSLDQGLQFLIQYYNGEERAKGNILERFSAQQFPDLHSELNLSSLELGDSALYFCASSVGPSSRLATQYFGPGTRLLVL.

This clone appeared a single time. The chain carries TRBV12-2 and TRBJ1-2. TRBV12-2 represents a pseudogene. The CDR3 totals 21 residues. The CDR3 spells CASRPAWGSDLPCPRNYGYTF. The CDR3 DNA reads as TGTGCAAGTCGCCCTGCATGGGGGTCCGATCTCCCCTGTCCCCGTAACTATGGCTACACCTTC.

This chain connects TRBV6-5 to TRBJ2-3, with a possible D match to TRBD1 (5 bases). This CDR3 is 13 amino acids long. From germline, CDR1 is MNHEY and CDR2 SVGAGI. With 1 base removed from V and 6 bases from J, the gap between germline ends came to 8 bases. The CDR3 DNA follows: TGTGCCAGCAGTTACTTATCAGGGGATACGCAGTATTTT. Amino acid sequence: CASSYLSGDTQYF.

This clone has more than one count but fewer than ten. The chain is built from TRBV4-2 and TRBJ1-5; 9 bases are a match to TRBD1. The germline V gene encodes CDR1 LGHNA and CDR2 YNFKEQ. The V segment lost 4 bases and the J segment 4 bases; nucleotides outside the gene matches: 14. This CDR3 comprises 18 residues. CDR3 DNA: TGTGCCAGCAGCCGCATACAGGGCGGGACAGGGCAGAATCAGCCCCAGCATTTT. This encodes CASSRIQGGTGQNQPQHF.

V and J are TRBV27 and TRBJ1-2, with D possibly matching TRBD1 (5 bases). Germline CDR1 is MNHEY and CDR2 is SMNVEV (reference sequence). Trimming took off 0 bases at V and 8 bases at J, with 13 bases between the two ends. This CDR3 is built from 14 residues. CDR3 residues: CASSLSRRVGGYTF. The CDR3 nucleotides are TGTGCCAGCAGTTTATCTCGCAGGGTGGGAGGCTACACCTTC.

This clone was detected once. The V gene is TRBV7-9, the J gene TRBJ2-1; 10 bases fit TRBD2. J was trimmed by 1 base and V by 0 bases; bases with no gene match: 0. The CDR3 length is 16 residues. Looked up from germline, CDR1 is SEHNR and CDR2 is FQNEAQ (reference sequence). The CDR3 DNA follows: TGTGCCAGCAGCTTAGCACTAGCGGGGTCCTACAATGAGCAGTTCTTC. Translation: CASSLALAGSYNEQFF.

This clone came up once. This sequence joins TRBV6-1 and TRBJ2-5, with D unresolved. The CDR3 consists of 13 residues. Trimming took 6 bases from V and 1 from J, leaving 9 bases between them. Germline CDR1 and CDR2: MNHNS and SASEGT. The DNA for the CDR3 is TGTGCCAGCAGGTCCCTACCCCAAGAGACCCAGTACTTC. Encoded protein: CASRSLPQETQYF.

The chain employs TRBV5-5 and TRBJ2-2; D is uncertain. The CDR3 runs 14 residues. From germline, CDR1 is SGHKS and CDR2 YYEKEE (reference sequence). Trimming removed 0 bases at V and 5 bases at J, with 8 bases between. CDR3 in amino acids: CASSLVSRTGELFF. For the CDR3, the DNA is TGTGCCAGCAGCTTGGTGTCGAGAACCGGGGAGCTGTTTTTT.